The rows below give T cell receptor beta chains drawn from one sample of a study of blood T cell repertoires in COVID-19. TCRdb keeps only in-frame clones here, not all; method: immunoSEQ multiplex PCR. Counted here are 55,000 to 75,000 clones, roughly 84% occurring once; the ten biggest clones make up around 4%. The source material was peripheral blood. All receptors come from a man between 45 and 60 years old with acute or convalescent COVID-19. CDR3s include the opening cysteine and the closing phenylalanine or tryptophan.

V,J,CDR3
TRBV19,TRBJ2-7,CASSPSLLGSEQYF
TRBV30,TRBJ2-7,CAWSVPTGQGREQYF
TRBV19,TRBJ1-5,CASSQGAGNQPQHF
TRBV11-2,TRBJ1-2,CASSLGSEANYGYTF
TRBV5-4,TRBJ2-3,CASSAGGDTQYF
TRBV10-3,TRBJ2-2,CATEPAGQGGELFF
TRBV19,TRBJ2-6,CASSMGTGFSGANVLTF
TRBV28,TRBJ2-7,CASSLSSGGPDEQYF
TRBV10-3,TRBJ2-7,CAISDGQGGPTEQYF
TRBV6-6,TRBJ1-2,CASSHRTSYGYTF
TRBV3-1/TRBV3-2,TRBJ1-1,CASSQQGNTEAFF
TRBV6-6,TRBJ1-1,CASSLTGVSTEAFF
TRBV27,TRBJ1-2,CASSLQFPGQPYTF
TRBV6-1,TRBJ2-7,CASSETAGVDEQYF
TRBV11-3,TRBJ1-4,CASSPPQVPTNEKLFF
TRBV9,TRBJ2-1,CASSAYSTRPEQFF
TRBV10-2,TRBJ2-7,CASSSRETYEQYF
TRBV27,TRBJ1-1,CASSLSGGEAFF
TRBV6-4,TRBJ2-6,CASSGTPTGAGANVLTF
TRBV7-2,TRBJ2-5,CASSLAGQLETQYF
TRBV19,TRBJ2-3,CASTGLAGVTDTQYF
TRBV9,TRBJ2-1,CASSVVSTYNEQFF
TRBV27,TRBJ2-1,CASRSQLAPPGAYNEQFF
TRBV7-8,TRBJ1-1,CASSLRIGQGAIEAFF
TRBV7-2,TRBJ2-1,CASSLGWGGYNEQFF
TRBV7-7,TRBJ1-1,CASSLSLGTETTLDTEAFF
TRBV4-1,TRBJ2-3,CASSLKGTIPGTDTQYF
TRBV28,TRBJ2-3,CASTRTADRVEDTQYF
TRBV28,TRBJ1-1,CASSFLGRDQNTEAFF
TRBV7-7,TRBJ1-6,CASSLEGTGARHVNSPLHF
TRBV19,TRBJ1-2,CASSTGQGALAYGYTF
TRBV18,TRBJ2-2,CASSPPGRANTGELFF
TRBV6-6,TRBJ2-3,CASSYGTSGRTDTQYF
TRBV5-5,TRBJ2-7,CASSLAVETTYYEQYF
TRBV6-5,TRBJ2-5,CAKFSGGKETQYF
TRBV5-4,TRBJ2-1,CASRAATAVNNEQFF
TRBV6-5,TRBJ1-1,CASRKIQDRTEAFF